The next 21 T cell receptor beta chains were all read from a single sample in a study of shared clonotypes between healthy human individuals. The naive CD8 population came from CD45RO-negative cells selected for CCR7, without terminally differentiated effector memory CD45RA+ cells. TCRdb's table, derived via immunoSEQ multiplex PCR, lists solely in-frame clones and lacks some. This sample has roughly 2,000,000 clones, with over 85% found just once. Sequences were obtained from naive CD8+ T cells from PBMCs. These receptors were taken from a man in his late teens or twenties in good health. Some clones in this sample may be carry-over from other donors' samples.

This clone was picked up one time. CDR3 DNA: TGTGCCAGCAGCCAAGATAGGAACAGGCAGCCCTACAATGAGCAGTTCTTC. Translating it yields CASSQDRNRQPYNEQFF. The rearrangement links TRBV14 to TRBJ2-1; TRBD1 might be the D (5 bases). Per the germline V gene, CDR1 is SGHDN and CDR2 is FVKESK. V gave up 0 bases and J gave up 2 bases, with 14 bases separating them. This CDR3 spans 17 amino acids.

This clone was recorded once. This chain's CDR3 is CSLRQNSEQYF. As DNA, the CDR3 is TGCAGCCTTCGACAGAACAGCGAGCAGTACTTC. This sequence joins TRBV29-1 and TRBJ2-7; D perhaps matches TRBD1 (5 bases). Between the trimmed V and J ends, which lost 8 bases and 6 bases, there was a span of 14 bases. The CDR3 totals 11 residues. Germline assignment: CDR1 SQVTM and CDR2 ANQGSEA.

V gene TRBV5-1 combines with J gene TRBJ2-2; D is perhaps TRBD1 or TRBD2 (5 bases each). The V gene lost 7 bases and the J gene lost 7 bases, with 20 bases spanning the gap. Per the germline V gene, CDR1 is SGHRS and CDR2 is YFSETQ. The CDR3 has 15 residues. In DNA form, the CDR3 reads TGCGCCAGCGGACTGATTCAGGGAAGAGGCGGGGAGCTGTTTTTT. This encodes CASGLIQGRGGELFF.

The chain links TRBV5-6 to TRBJ2-2, with 9 positions matching TRBD2. Germline values: CDR1 SGHDT, CDR2 YYEEEE. After removal of 3 bases from V and 3 bases from J, the junction contained 6 bases not matched to a gene. The CDR3 runs to 16 residues. The CDR3 DNA sequence: TGTGCCAGCAGCTCAGAGCGGGAGGAAGACACCGGGGAGCTGTTTTTT. Amino acids: CASSSEREEDTGELFF.

The CDR3 here is CASSFVSGNPPEKLFF. In nucleotides, the CDR3 is TGCGCCAGCAGCTTTGTAAGCGGCAATCCCCCCGAAAAACTGTTTTTT. This chain uses TRBV5-1 with TRBJ1-4; D gene unclear. The CDR3 is made up of 16 amino acids. The V end lost 2 bases, the J end lost 8 bases, and 19 bases lay between the germline ends. Germline CDR1 is SGHRS and CDR2 is YFSETQ.

The rearrangement links TRBV7-9 to TRBJ2-2; D is possibly TRBD1 (5 bases). The CDR3 covers 14 residues. V was cut by 4 bases and J by 7 bases, with 13 bases left in between. Germline lookup yields CDR1 SEHNR and CDR2 FQNEAQ (reference sequence). The CDR3 reads CASSSSGSGGELFF. The CDR3 DNA reads TGTGCCAGCAGCTCCTCAGGGTCCGGCGGGGAGCTGTTTTTT. The full variable domain, its missing parts supplied by reference TRBV7-9 and TRBJ2-2, is DTGVSQNPRHKITKRGQNVTFRCDPISEHNRLYWYRQTLGQGPEFLTYFQNEAQLEKSRLLSDRFSAERPKGSFSTLEIQRTEQGDSAMYLCASSSSGSGGELFFGEGSRLTVL.

A word on this clone: The sample holds other DNA sequences that translate to the same CDR3. The chain employs TRBV4-3 and TRBJ2-7; D gene uncertain. The V gene lost 3 bases and the J gene lost 3 bases, with 9 bases spanning the gap. CDR1 is LGHNA, CDR2 YSLEER, per germline. The CDR3 is made up of 13 amino acids. The CDR3 sequence is CASSQGTFYEQYF. The CDR3 DNA reads TGCGCCAGCAGCCAGGGCACCTTCTACGAGCAGTACTTC.

The chain recombines TRBV10-1 with TRBJ2-7; the D gene is possibly TRBD2 (5 bases). There are 13 residues in the CDR3. The germline gives CDR1 WNHNN, CDR2 SYGVQD (reference sequence). V lost 9 bases and J 1 base, leaving 13 bases between the germline ends. The CDR3: CASRPGGSYEQYF. CDR3 nucleotides: TGCGCCAGTCGACCCGGAGGATCCTACGAGCAGTACTTC.

This clone has a single count. The rearrangement joins TRBV7-2 to TRBJ1-5; possible D gene TRBD1, 6 bases. The CDR3 contains 15 residues. CDR1 is SGHTA and CDR2 is FQGNSA in the germline V gene. The V and J ends lost 4 bases and 0 bases respectively, with 10 bases between them. The CDR3 DNA follows: TGTGCCAGCAGCTGGGGGCAGGGTAGCAATCAGCCCCAGCATTTT. Protein product: CASSWGQGSNQPQHF.

The rearrangement joins TRBV19 to TRBJ1-2, with D unresolved. Trimming shortened V by 7 bases and J by 1 base, and 13 bases separated the two germline ends. Germline loops: CDR1 LNHDA, CDR2 SQIVND (reference sequence). There are 14 residues in the CDR3. Here the CDR3 DNA reads TGTGCCAGTACCTTAAACGAAATTAACTATGGCTACACCTTC. Translating gives CASTLNEINYGYTF. The full variable domain, its missing parts supplied by reference TRBV19 and TRBJ1-2, is DGGITQSPKYLFRKEGQNVTLSCEQNLNHDAMYWYRQDPGQGLRLIYYSQIVNDFQKGDIAEGYSVSREKKESFPLTVTSAQKNPTAFYLCASTLNEINYGYTFGSGTRLTVV.

The rearrangement joins TRBV28 to TRBJ2-7, with 10 nucleotides matching TRBD1. This CDR3 has 18 residues. The germline V gene has CDR1 MDHEN and CDR2 SYDVKM. Losses at the gene ends were 2 bases for V and 2 bases for J; bases not matched to a gene: 12. CDR3 protein: CASSLLGPRDRGTYEQYF. Here the CDR3 DNA reads TGTGCCAGCAGTTTACTCGGGCCCCGGGACAGGGGCACCTACGAGCAGTACTTC.

To note about this clone: Other nucleotide sequences from this sample produce the same CDR3. This chain connects TRBV4-2 to TRBJ2-7; tentative D call: TRBD2 (5 bases). There are 13 residues in the CDR3. Trimming cost V 1 base and J 4 bases, with 8 bases left between them. CDR1 is LGHNA and CDR2 is YNFKEQ in the germline V gene. Written as DNA, the CDR3 is TGTGCCAGCAGCCAAGGTGGAGGTTACGAGCAGTACTTC. It translates to CASSQGGGYEQYF.

This rearrangement joins TRBV27 to TRBJ2-1, with 16 bases aligning to TRBD2. CDR1 and CDR2 (germline): MNHEY, SMNVEV (reference sequence). Trimming removed 0 bases from V and 7 bases from J; junction bases left unmatched: 9. CDR3 size: 19 residues. The CDR3 nucleotides are TGTGCCAGCAGTTTATCGGCGGGACTAGCGGGAGGGCCTATAAATGAGCAGTTCTTC. Amino acids: CASSLSAGLAGGPINEQFF.

This chain joins TRBV28 and TRBJ2-5; no definite D call. Germline loops: CDR1 MDHEN, CDR2 SYDVKM. This CDR3 has 14 residues. Trimming took 3 bases from V and 5 from J, leaving 13 bases between them. CDR3: CASSFGPSAETQYF. Here the CDR3 DNA reads TGTGCCAGCAGTTTTGGCCCGTCGGCGGAGACCCAGTACTTC.

As regards this clone: In the same sample, other DNA sequences code for this CDR3. The V gene is TRBV7-9, the J gene TRBJ2-7, with D possibly being TRBD1 (6 bases). This CDR3 has 11 amino acids. CDR1 is SEHNR and CDR2 is FQNEAQ in the germline V gene (reference sequence). Trimming left V 5 bases short and J 6 bases short, with 8 bases between. The DNA for the CDR3 is TGTGCCAGCAGCCAAGGGGGCGAGCAGTACTTC. Translated, it gives CASSQGGEQYF.

The rearrangement joins TRBV6-5 to TRBJ2-3; TRBD1 matches 8 bases. Germline V gives CDR1 MNHEY, CDR2 SVGAGI. The V segment lost 4 bases and the J segment 1 base; nucleotides outside the gene matches: 4. The CDR3 loop spans 15 amino acids. The chain's CDR3 is CASSFGTGGTDTQYF. Here the CDR3 DNA reads TGTGCCAGCAGTTTCGGGACAGGAGGCACAGATACGCAGTATTTT.

The chain recombines TRBV2 with TRBJ2-1; TRBD2 aligns across 13 bases. The CDR3 consists of 18 residues. Trimming at V came to 6 bases and at J to 8 bases, leaving 16 bases not matched to a gene. The germline CDR1 and CDR2 sequences are SNHLY and FYNNEI. CDR3 amino acids: CASSYGLAGAGRDDEQFF. In nucleotides, the CDR3 is TGTGCCAGCAGCTATGGACTAGCGGGAGCAGGGAGGGACGATGAGCAGTTCTTC.

V is TRBV28 and J is TRBJ1-1, with TRBD1 matching 7 bases. V trimming: 8 bases; J trimming: 1 base; junction bases outside the gene matches: 16. The CDR3 runs to 17 residues. CDR1 and CDR2 (germline): MDHEN, SYDVKM. CDR3 region: CASSLIGSGGQNTEAFF. CDR3 nucleotides: TGTGCCAGCTCCTTGATTGGGTCAGGGGGGCAGAACACTGAAGCTTTCTTT.

This chain joins TRBV19 and TRBJ2-6; D remains unclear. Deletions cut 6 bases from V and 2 bases from J, with 11 bases between. The CDR3 covers 15 residues. From germline, CDR1 is LNHDA and CDR2 SQIVND (reference sequence). The chain's CDR3 is CASRSDLAGANVLTF. Here the CDR3 DNA reads TGTGCCAGTAGGAGCGACCTAGCTGGGGCCAACGTCCTGACTTTC.

V and J are TRBV18 and TRBJ1-2; TRBD1 agrees at 7 bases. Looked up from germline, CDR1 is KGHSH and CDR2 is LQKENI. The CDR3 covers 18 residues. Trimming cost V 2 bases and J 1 base; bases outside gene matches: 13. The DNA for the CDR3 is TGTGCCAGCTCACCAGGTATGACCGGGACAGCAATTAACTATGGCTACACCTTC. Residues: CASSPGMTGTAINYGYTF.

The chain uses TRBV6-6 and TRBJ2-5, with D hard to call. The V and J ends lost 4 bases and 0 bases respectively, with 9 bases between them. Germline CDR1 is MNHNY and CDR2 is SVGAGI (reference sequence). This CDR3 is 14 amino acids long. The CDR3 nucleotides are TGTGCCAGCAGTTCTACAGCGTACCAAGAGACCCAGTACTTC. Translated: CASSSTAYQETQYF.